One sample yielded the 14 T cell receptor beta chains listed below, sequenced in a study of blood T cell repertoires in COVID-19. Profiled with immunoSEQ multiplex PCR; TCRdb holds only in-frame clones, not every one. This sample has about 53,000 clones, with approximately 82% found just once. The sample consisted of peripheral blood. The receptors shown here come from a human donor in a cohort sampled during active COVID-19.

V and J are TRBV9 and TRBJ2-1; 12 bases fit TRBD2. This CDR3 contains 17 residues. Germline V gene sequence: CDR1 SGDLS, CDR2 YYNGEE. With 3 bases clipped from V and 10 bases from J, the junction kept 14 bases outside the gene matches. As DNA, the CDR3 is TGTGCCAGCAGCGCGGACGTTCCGGGACTAGCGGGTGGAGAGCAGTTCTTC. The encoded protein is CASSADVPGLAGGEQFF.

The chain has TRBV19 and TRBJ1-4, with D possibly matching TRBD1 (5 bases). Germline V gene data show CDR1 as LNHDA and CDR2 as SQIVND (reference sequence). CDR3 length: 15 residues. V was cut by 5 bases and J by 8 bases, with 18 bases left in between. This CDR3 is CASSPLDGASEKLFF. CDR3 nucleotide sequence: TGTGCCAGTAGTCCCCTGGATGGGGCGAGCGAAAAACTGTTTTTT.

The J gene is TRBJ2-5, the V gene TRBV2, with D possibly matching TRBD1 (6 bases). V lost 6 bases and J 5 bases, leaving 13 bases between the germline ends. CDR1 and CDR2 (germline): SNHLY, FYNNEI. CDR3 length: 13 amino acids. The CDR3 DNA reads TGTGCCAGCAGGTACTCAGGGGTGGAGACCCAGTACTTC. It yields the protein CASRYSGVETQYF.

This chain's CDR3 is CASSGTAGLLNYGYTF. As DNA, the CDR3 is TGTGCCAGCAGTGGTACGGCGGGCCTTCTAAACTATGGCTACACCTTC. V usage is TRBV2 and J usage is TRBJ1-2; no definite D call. V lost 4 bases and J 2 bases, leaving 17 bases between the germline ends. The CDR3 contains 16 residues. Germline CDR1 reads SNHLY; CDR2 reads FYNNEI.

The gene calls are TRBV7-3 and TRBJ1-2; D is possibly TRBD1 (6 bases). This CDR3 has 15 residues. Germline CDR1 SGHTA, CDR2 FQGTGA. V was cut by 5 bases and J by 2 bases, with 15 bases left in between. The CDR3 spells CASSPTGGSNYGYTF. The DNA for the CDR3 is TGTGCCAGCAGCCCGACAGGAGGTTCAAACTATGGCTACACCTTC.

The chain is built from TRBV9 and TRBJ1-2; D remains unclear. The CDR3 runs to 15 residues. Looked up from germline, CDR1 is SGDLS and CDR2 is YYNGEE. V dropped 3 bases and J dropped 4 bases, with 16 bases sitting between them. The CDR3 DNA reads as TGTGCCAGCAGCGCCGAACTAGGGAGGGCCTATGGCTACACCTTC. It encodes CASSAELGRAYGYTF. Using reference TRBV9 and TRBJ1-2 for the parts outside the CDR3, the full variable domain is DSGVTQTPKHLITATGQRVTLRCSPRSGDLSVYWYQQSLDQGLQFLIQYYNGEERAKGNILERFSAQQFPDLHSELNLSSLELGDSALYFCASSAELGRAYGYTFGSGTRLTVV.

The chain has TRBV7-9 and TRBJ1-4; D remains unclear. The CDR3 length is 12 residues. The V end was cut by 5 bases, the J end by 7 bases, with 8 bases between. Germline CDR1 reads SEHNR; CDR2 reads FQNEAQ (reference sequence). For the CDR3, the DNA is TGTGCCAGCAGCCCTTTCGGTGAAAAACTGTTTTTT. Translating it yields CASSPFGEKLFF. The variable domain in full, with the rest retrieved from reference TRBV7-9 and TRBJ1-4, is DTGVSQNPRHKITKRGQNVTFRCDPISEHNRLYWYRQTLGQGPEFLTYFQNEAQLEKSRLLSDRFSAERPKGSFSTLEIQRTEQGDSAMYLCASSPFGEKLFFGSGTQLSVL.

The chain has TRBV15 and TRBJ2-2; 8 bases agree with TRBD1. Germline values: CDR1 LNHNV, CDR2 YYDKDF (reference sequence). Trimming took 1 base from V and 3 from J; bases not matched to a gene: 4. The CDR3 loop spans 16 amino acids. The CDR3 spells CATSRGRQGYTGELFF. The DNA of the CDR3 is TGTGCCACCAGCAGAGGTCGACAGGGGTACACCGGGGAGCTGTTTTTT.

The genes are TRBV19 and TRBJ1-5; a possible D gene is TRBD1 (5 bases). V was pared by 8 bases and J by 4 bases, with 21 bases between. The CDR3 extends over 16 amino acids. Germline V gene data show CDR1 as LNHDA and CDR2 as SQIVND (reference sequence). The CDR3 is CASPPGCPDENQPQHF. DNA of the CDR3: TGTGCCAGTCCCCCAGGGTGCCCGGATGAGAATCAGCCCCAGCATTTT. Combining the CDR3 with reference TRBV19 and TRBJ1-5 gives the whole variable domain DGGITQSPKYLFRKEGQNVTLSCEQNLNHDAMYWYRQDPGQGLRLIYYSQIVNDFQKGDIAEGYSVSREKKESFPLTVTSAQKNPTAFYLCASPPGCPDENQPQHFGDGTRLSIL.

The V call is TRBV28, the J call TRBJ1-4; tentatively, D is TRBD1 (5 bases). In germline, CDR1 is MDHEN, CDR2 SYDVKM. The CDR3 runs to 11 residues. Trimming removed 11 bases from V and 8 bases from J, with 12 bases in between. The CDR3 loop is CAHADREKLFF. CDR3 sequence (DNA): TGTGCCCACGCCGACAGAGAAAAACTGTTTTTT.

Within the sample, this clone is medium-sized. This chain links TRBV9 with TRBJ2-3; tentatively, D is TRBD2 (5 bases). V was pared by 0 bases and J by 2 bases, with 10 bases between. Germline V gene lookup returns CDR1 SGDLS and CDR2 YYNGEE. CDR3 size: 15 residues. For the CDR3, the DNA is TGTGCCAGCAGCGTAGACCAGCGGTACACAGATACGCAGTATTTT. This sequence encodes CASSVDQRYTDTQYF. The full variable domain, rest sourced from reference TRBV9 and TRBJ2-3, is DSGVTQTPKHLITATGQRVTLRCSPRSGDLSVYWYQQSLDQGLQFLIQYYNGEERAKGNILERFSAQQFPDLHSELNLSSLELGDSALYFCASSVDQRYTDTQYFGPGTRLTVL.

The chain joins TRBV18 to TRBJ1-1, with D unclear. The CDR3 has 15 residues. V was cut by 3 bases and J by 1 base, with 12 bases left in between. The germline V gene has CDR1 KGHSH and CDR2 LQKENI. The CDR3, as DNA: TGTGCCAGCTCACCCAGACACCTCTCGAACACTGAAGCTTTCTTT. It encodes CASSPRHLSNTEAFF.

V is TRBV6-4 and J is TRBJ2-4; 8 nucleotides agree with TRBD1. The CDR3 consists of 15 residues. Per the germline V gene, CDR1 is MRHNA and CDR2 is SNTAGT. V was clipped by 11 bases and J by 6 bases; unmatched bases: 15. In DNA, the CDR3 is TGTGCCCCGGCGCGGGACAGGATCGATCGAAACATTCAGTACTTC. Protein: CAPARDRIDRNIQYF.

In this sample, this clone turned up a few times. This chain links TRBV3-1 (or the pseudogene TRBV3-2) with TRBJ2-7, with TRBD1 matching over 8 bases. The CDR3 spans 15 residues. Germline V gene sequence: CDR1 LGHDT, CDR2 YNNKEL (reference sequence). V trimming: 0 bases; J trimming: 4 bases; junction bases outside the gene matches: 5. The CDR3 spells CASSQDLDRAYEQYF. The CDR3 region has the DNA TGTGCCAGCAGCCAAGATTTGGACAGGGCATACGAGCAGTACTTC.